This T cell receptor (beta chain) originates from a study of CD4 T cells in relation to SARS-CoV-2 and coronaviruses. Regarding this clone: What it recognizes is unknown.

Naive or memory CD4+ cells were cultured 1:1 with T cell-depleted PBMCs plus CEF. Deletions cut 5 bases from V and 2 bases from J, with 9 bases between. Per germline, CDR1 SGHAT and CDR2 FQDESV (reference sequence). This CDR3 is built from 13 residues. CEF-cultured naive and memory CD4+ T cell DNA got survey-level sequencing. Profiled with immunoSEQ multiplex PCR; TCRdb holds only in-frame clones, not every one. There are 41,000 or so clones in the sample; about 80% occur only once, and around 1.3% lies in the top ten. The receptor's source is an adult with COVID-19. V gene TRBV11-1 combines with J gene TRBJ1-2; D not certain. The source material was naive CD4+ T cells from PBMCs, cultured in vitro. The subset here: naive CD4+ T cells isolated by negative enrichment. The CDR3 here is CASSPTPNYGYTF. The CDR3 DNA sequence: TGTGCCAGCAGCCCGACACCAAACTATGGCTACACCTTC.